The TCR beta chain under discussion was sequenced for a study of Ad26.COV2.S vaccination and SARS-CoV-2 variants (dated by TCRdb to the early 2020s). Background on the whole study: Donors in the vaccine arm were drawn from COV1001, a multicentre, randomized, double-blind, placebo-controlled phase I-IIa trial testing Ad26.COV2.S in healthy adults. Ad26.COV2.S was administered intramuscularly at 5 x 10^10 or 1 x 10^11 viral particles, either as a single shot or as two shots given 56 days apart. Sequencing of the TCRbeta repertoire served to evaluate the specificity and breadth of SARS-CoV-2-reactive T cell receptors following Ad26.COV2.S vaccination. A total of 32 samples were included in the TCR-sequenced set, comprising about 20 Ad26.COV2.S vaccine recipients, 5 placebo recipients and 8 SARS-CoV-2 convalescent individuals. Trial participants were randomized into five groups of five: low-dose or high-dose Ad26.COV2.S given once or twice, or placebo on both occasions. Investigators remained blinded to trial group allocation during experiments and outcome assessment.

This clone was detected only once. Its antigen remains undetermined. It has no much larger one-base neighbor in the sample; base qualities were not kept. General findings and caveats noted by the study authors: Spike-specific TCR breadth was higher in Ad26.COV2.S recipients than in placebo recipients (P = 0.0014). The authors noted that the TCR breadth and depth analyses may have underestimated total T cell responses. After vaccination, spike-specific CD8+ and CD4+ T cell responses were reported to show substantial breadth. Vaccine and placebo recipients had similar non-spike TCR breadth, a finding consistent with the vaccine containing only spike. The study was not powered for comparison of responses between vaccine doses or regimens.

CDR1 and CDR2, looked up from the germline V gene, are SGHRS and YFSETQ. Including cysteine and phenylalanine, the CDR3 has 13 amino acids. The only DNA kept is the CDR3, 39 bases in frame from the first base. At the junction V is shortened by 1 base and J by 7 bases, with 11 bases in between. TCRbeta CDR3 regions were sequenced with the immunoSEQ Assay. After extraction, genomic DNA underwent amplification by bias-controlled multiplex PCR, followed by high-throughput sequencing. The paper's processing steps were these. To quantify the absolute abundance of each unique TCRbeta CDR3 region, sequences were collapsed and filtered. T cell fraction was estimated by normalizing TCRbeta template counts to usable DNA, with usable DNA measured through amplification of reference genes found in all nucleated cells. Repertoire TCRs were annotated as SARS-CoV-2-specific when V gene, CDR3 amino acid sequence and J gene were exactly matched to a known reactive TCR set. The reference SARS-CoV-2 TCR set was derived from MIRA and filtered for enrichment in COVID-19-positive ImmuneCODE repertoires, a step that removed public or cross-reactive TCRs. Using the MIRA antigens, annotated TCRs were further analysed by specific ORF or by position within an ORF. Breadth was defined as annotated unique rearrangements over total unique productive rearrangements; depth was the summed frequency of those rearrangements. Group comparisons of TCR breadth used two-sided Wilcoxon rank-sum tests. The clones in this table, taken by TCRdb from immuneACCESS, are in-frame only. Not every clone is retained; where verified, under half of the shortfall comes from an unresolved V gene, and the cause of the rest is unknown. That table supplies the V and J calls and clone size; D and trimming were determined from the DNA. The sample contains about 480,000 clones, roughly nine tenths of them found a single time. The top ten clonotypes cover 13% of the sample.

The treatment or condition label of this sample denotes: around 19 received Ad26.COV2.S at low or high dose, single or two shots; roughly five received placebo; per-sample allocation not given. For vaccine and placebo recipients, repertoires were sequenced using samples collected on day 63 after the first injection. In Cohort 1b, around 25 adults aged 18-55 years were enrolled at a single site in Boston, USA, between 29 July and 7 August 2020. Ad26.COV2.S consisted of a replication-incompetent adenovirus type 26 vector by which a prefusion-stabilized SARS-CoV-2 spike protein from the original Wuhan strain was expressed.

The origin of this receptor is a person between 18 and 65 years old who received the Ad26.COV2.S COVID-19 vaccine or a placebo. In this chain, TRBV5-1 is recombined with TRBJ2-5; the D gene assignment is perhaps TRBD1 or TRBD2, with each matching 5 bases. This sample comprised peripheral blood, obtained in a trial of Ad26.COV2.S vaccine versus placebo. At the DNA level, the sequence is TGCGCCAGCAGCTTGTCTGGGGACGGGACCCAGTACTTC. Its product reads: CASSLSGDGTQYF.